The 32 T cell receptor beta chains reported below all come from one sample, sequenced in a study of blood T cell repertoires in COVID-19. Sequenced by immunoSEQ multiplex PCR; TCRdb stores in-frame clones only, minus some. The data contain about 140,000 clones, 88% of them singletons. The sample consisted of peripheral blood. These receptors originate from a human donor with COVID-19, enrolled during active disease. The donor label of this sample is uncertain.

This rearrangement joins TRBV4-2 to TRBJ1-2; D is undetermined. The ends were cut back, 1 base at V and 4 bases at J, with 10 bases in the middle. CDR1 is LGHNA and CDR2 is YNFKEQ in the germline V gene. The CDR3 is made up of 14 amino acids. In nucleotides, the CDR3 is TGTGCCAGCAGCCAAGTTACGCGGGCCTATGGCTACACCTTC. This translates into CASSQVTRAYGYTF.

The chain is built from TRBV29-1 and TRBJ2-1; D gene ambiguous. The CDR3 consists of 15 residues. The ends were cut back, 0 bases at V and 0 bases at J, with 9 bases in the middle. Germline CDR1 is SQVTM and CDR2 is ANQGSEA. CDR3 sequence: CSVEDFSSSYNEQFF. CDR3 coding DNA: TGCAGCGTTGAAGATTTTAGTAGCTCCTACAATGAGCAGTTCTTC.

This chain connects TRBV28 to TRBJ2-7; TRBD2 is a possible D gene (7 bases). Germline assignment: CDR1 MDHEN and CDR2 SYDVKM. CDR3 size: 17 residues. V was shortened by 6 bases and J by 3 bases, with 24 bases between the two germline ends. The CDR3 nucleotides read TGTGCCAGCAGCCCTCAGGGGCCCGGACTAGGTCACTACGAGCAGTACTTC. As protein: CASSPQGPGLGHYEQYF.

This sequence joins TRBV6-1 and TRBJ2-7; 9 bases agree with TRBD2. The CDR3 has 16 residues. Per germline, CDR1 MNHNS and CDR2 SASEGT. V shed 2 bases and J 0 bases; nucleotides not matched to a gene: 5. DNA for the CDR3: TGTGCCAGCAGTGAACCCGGAGCGGGGGGCTCCTACGAGCAGTACTTC. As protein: CASSEPGAGGSYEQYF.

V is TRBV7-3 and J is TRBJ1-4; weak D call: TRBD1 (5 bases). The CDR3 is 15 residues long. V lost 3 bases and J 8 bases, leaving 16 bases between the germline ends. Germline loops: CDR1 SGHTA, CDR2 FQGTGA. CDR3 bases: TGTGCCAGCAGCTTCCAAGCAGGGCCTGGGGAAAAACTGTTTTTT. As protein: CASSFQAGPGEKLFF.

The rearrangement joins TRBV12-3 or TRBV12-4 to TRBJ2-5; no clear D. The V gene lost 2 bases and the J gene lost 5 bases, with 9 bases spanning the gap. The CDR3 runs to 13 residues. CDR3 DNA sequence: TGTGCCAGCAGTTTAACGGTTCGGGAGACCCAGTACTTC. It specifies CASSLTVRETQYF.

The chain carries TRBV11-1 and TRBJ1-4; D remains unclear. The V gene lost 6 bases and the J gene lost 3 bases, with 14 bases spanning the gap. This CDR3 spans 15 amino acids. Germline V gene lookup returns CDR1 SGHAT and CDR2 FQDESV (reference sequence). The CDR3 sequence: CASRVGGSPNEKLFF. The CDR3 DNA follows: TGTGCCAGCAGAGTAGGCGGCAGCCCTAATGAAAAACTGTTTTTT.

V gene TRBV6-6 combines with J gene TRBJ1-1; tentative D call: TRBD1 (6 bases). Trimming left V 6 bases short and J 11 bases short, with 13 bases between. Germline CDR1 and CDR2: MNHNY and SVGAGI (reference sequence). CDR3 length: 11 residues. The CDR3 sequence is CASRTRQVAFF. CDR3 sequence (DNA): TGTGCCAGCAGGACCCGACAGGTTGCTTTCTTT.

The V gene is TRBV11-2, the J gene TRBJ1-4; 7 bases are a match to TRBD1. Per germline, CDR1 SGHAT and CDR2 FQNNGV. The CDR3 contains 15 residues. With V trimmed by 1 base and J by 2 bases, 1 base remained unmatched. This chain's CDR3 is CASSLVGQTNEKLFF. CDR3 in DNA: TGTGCCAGCAGCTTAGTGGGACAGACTAATGAAAAACTGTTTTTT.

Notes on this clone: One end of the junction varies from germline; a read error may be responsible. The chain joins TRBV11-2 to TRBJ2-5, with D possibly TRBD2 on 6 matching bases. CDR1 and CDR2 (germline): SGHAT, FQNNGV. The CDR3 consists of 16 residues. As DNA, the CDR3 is TGTGCCAGCAGCTCCCAAATCATAGCGAGGAGGGAGACCCGGTACTTC. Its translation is CASSSQIIARRETRYF.

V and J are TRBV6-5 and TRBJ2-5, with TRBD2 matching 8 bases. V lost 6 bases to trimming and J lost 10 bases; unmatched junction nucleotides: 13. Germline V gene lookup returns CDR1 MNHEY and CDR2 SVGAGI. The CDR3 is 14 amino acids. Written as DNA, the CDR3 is TGTGCCAGCAGGAACGCACCCGGGAGGGGGGGCCAGTACTTC. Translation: CASRNAPGRGGQYF.

CDR3 region: CASSLPRRYNEQFF. As DNA, the CDR3 is TGTGCCAGCAGTTTACCCCGGCGGTACAATGAGCAGTTCTTC. V gene TRBV28 combines with J gene TRBJ2-1; D gene ambiguous. The CDR3 is made up of 14 amino acids. CDR1 MDHEN and CDR2 SYDVKM come from the germline V gene. The germline V and J ends were trimmed by 2 bases and 4 bases, with 9 bases remaining between them.

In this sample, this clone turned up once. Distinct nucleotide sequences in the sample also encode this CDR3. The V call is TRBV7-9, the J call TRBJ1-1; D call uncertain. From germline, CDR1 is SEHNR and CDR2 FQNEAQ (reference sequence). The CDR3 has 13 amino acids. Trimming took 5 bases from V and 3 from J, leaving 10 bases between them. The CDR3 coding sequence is TGTGCCAGCAGCCCGGTGGGAGACACTGAAGCTTTCTTT. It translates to CASSPVGDTEAFF.

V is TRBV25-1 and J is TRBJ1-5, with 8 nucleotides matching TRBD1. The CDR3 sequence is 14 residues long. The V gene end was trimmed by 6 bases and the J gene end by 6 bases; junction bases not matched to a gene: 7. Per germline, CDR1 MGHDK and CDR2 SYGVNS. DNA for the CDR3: TGTGCCAGCAGCGGACAGGGAGAGGGTCAGCCCCAGCATTTT. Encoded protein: CASSGQGEGQPQHF.

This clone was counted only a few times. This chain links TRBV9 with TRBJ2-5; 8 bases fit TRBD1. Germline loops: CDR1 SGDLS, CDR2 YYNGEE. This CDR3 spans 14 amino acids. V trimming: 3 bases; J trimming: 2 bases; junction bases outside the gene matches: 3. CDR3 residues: CASSARGQQETQYF. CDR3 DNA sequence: TGTGCCAGCAGCGCCAGGGGGCAACAAGAGACCCAGTACTTC.

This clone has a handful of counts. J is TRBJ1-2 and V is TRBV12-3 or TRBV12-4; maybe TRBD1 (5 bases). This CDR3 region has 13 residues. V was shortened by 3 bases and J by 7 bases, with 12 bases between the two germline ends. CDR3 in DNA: TGTGCCAGCAGTTTGGGGGGAAGGGGTGGCTACACCTTC. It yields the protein CASSLGGRGGYTF.

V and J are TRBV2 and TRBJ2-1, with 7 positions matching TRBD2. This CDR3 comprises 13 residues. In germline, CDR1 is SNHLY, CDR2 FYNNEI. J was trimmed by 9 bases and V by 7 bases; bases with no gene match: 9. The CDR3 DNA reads TGTGCCAGCACCCGGGAGGAGAGTAGTGAGCAGTTCTTC. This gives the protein CASTREESSEQFF.

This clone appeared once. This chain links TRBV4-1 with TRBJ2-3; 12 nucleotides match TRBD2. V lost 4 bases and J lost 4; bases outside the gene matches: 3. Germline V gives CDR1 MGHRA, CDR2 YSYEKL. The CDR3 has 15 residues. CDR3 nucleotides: TGCGCCAGCAGCCGCCTAGCGGGAGGGCCAGATACGCAGTATTTT. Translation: CASSRLAGGPDTQYF.

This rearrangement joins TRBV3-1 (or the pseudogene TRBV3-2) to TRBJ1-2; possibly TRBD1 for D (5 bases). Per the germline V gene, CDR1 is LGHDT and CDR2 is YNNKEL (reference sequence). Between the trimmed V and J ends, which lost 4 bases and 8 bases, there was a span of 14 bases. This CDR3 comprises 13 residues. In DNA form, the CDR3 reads TGTGCCAGCAGCCTCGGGACTGCCGGCGGCTACACCTTC. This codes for CASSLGTAGGYTF.

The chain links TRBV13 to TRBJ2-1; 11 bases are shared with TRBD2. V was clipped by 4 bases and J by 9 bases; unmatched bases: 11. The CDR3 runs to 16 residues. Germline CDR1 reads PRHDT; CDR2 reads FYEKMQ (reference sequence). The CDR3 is CASSSTSGITSIEQFF. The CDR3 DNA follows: TGTGCCAGCAGCTCGACTAGCGGGATTACTAGTATTGAGCAGTTCTTC.

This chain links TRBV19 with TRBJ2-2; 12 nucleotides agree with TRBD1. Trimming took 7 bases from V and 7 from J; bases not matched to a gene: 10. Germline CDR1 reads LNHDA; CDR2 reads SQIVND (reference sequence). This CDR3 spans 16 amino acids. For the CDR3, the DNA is TGTGCCAGTACCCGGAGGGACAGGGGGCGTCGCGGGGAGCTGTTTTTT. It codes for CASTRRDRGRRGELFF.

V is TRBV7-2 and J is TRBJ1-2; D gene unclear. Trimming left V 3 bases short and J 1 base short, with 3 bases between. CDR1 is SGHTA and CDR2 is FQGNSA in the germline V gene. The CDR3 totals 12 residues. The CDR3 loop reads CASSFGNYGYTF. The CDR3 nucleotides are TGTGCCAGCAGCTTCGGTAACTATGGCTACACCTTC.

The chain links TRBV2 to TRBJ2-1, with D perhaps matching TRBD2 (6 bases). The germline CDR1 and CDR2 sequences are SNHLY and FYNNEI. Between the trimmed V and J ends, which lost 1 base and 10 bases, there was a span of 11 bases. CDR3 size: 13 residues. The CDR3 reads CASSEEGAGEQFF. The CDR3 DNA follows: TGTGCCAGCAGTGAAGAAGGTGCGGGGGAGCAGTTCTTC.

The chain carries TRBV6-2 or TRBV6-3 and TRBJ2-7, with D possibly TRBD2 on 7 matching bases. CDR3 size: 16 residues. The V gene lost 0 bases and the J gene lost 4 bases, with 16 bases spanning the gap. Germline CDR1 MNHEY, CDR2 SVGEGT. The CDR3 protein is CASSYSEGGPRYEQYF. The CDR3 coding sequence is TGTGCCAGCAGTTACTCGGAGGGGGGGCCGCGTTACGAGCAGTACTTC.

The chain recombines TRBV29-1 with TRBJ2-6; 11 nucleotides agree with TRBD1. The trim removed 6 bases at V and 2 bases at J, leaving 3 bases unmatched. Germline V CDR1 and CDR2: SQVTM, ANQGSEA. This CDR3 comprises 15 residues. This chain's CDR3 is CSVGQGATGANVLTF. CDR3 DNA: TGCAGCGTAGGACAGGGGGCAACTGGGGCCAACGTCCTGACTTTC. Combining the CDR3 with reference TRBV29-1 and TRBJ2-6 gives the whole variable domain SAVISQKPSRDICQRGTSLTIQCQVDSQVTMMFWYRQQPGQSLTLIATANQGSEATYESGFVIDKFPISRPNLTFSTLTVSNMSPEDSSIYLCSVGQGATGANVLTFGAGSRLTVL.

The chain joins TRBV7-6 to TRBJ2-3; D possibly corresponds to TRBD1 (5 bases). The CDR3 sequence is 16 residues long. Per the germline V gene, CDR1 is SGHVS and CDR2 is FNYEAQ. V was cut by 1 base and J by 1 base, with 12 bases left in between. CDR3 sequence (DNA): TGTGCCAGCAGCTTAGAGCAGGGCACGGGCACAGATACGCAGTATTTT. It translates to CASSLEQGTGTDTQYF.

In DNA form, the CDR3 reads TGTGCCAGCAGTCCCTCCGGGGACACCGGGGAGCTGTTTTTT. Its translation: CASSPSGDTGELFF. The rearrangement uses TRBV5-5 and TRBJ2-2, with a tentative D call TRBD2 (5 bases). CDR1 and CDR2 (germline): SGHKS, YYEKEE (reference sequence). The CDR3 covers 14 residues. Trimming stripped 5 bases from V and 3 bases from J, with 11 bases between.

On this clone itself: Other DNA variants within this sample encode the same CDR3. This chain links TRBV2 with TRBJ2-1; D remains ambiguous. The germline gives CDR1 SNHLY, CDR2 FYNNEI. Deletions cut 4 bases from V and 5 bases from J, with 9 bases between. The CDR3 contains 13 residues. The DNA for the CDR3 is TGTGCCAGCAGTGTGGGCCTCAACAATGAGCAGTTCTTC. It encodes CASSVGLNNEQFF.

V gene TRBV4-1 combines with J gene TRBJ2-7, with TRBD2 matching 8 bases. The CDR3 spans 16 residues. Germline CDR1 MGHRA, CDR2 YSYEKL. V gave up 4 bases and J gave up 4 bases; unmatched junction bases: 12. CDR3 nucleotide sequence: TGCGCCAGCAGCCCAGCTGCGGGGACTAGATTGTACGAGCAGTACTTC. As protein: CASSPAAGTRLYEQYF.

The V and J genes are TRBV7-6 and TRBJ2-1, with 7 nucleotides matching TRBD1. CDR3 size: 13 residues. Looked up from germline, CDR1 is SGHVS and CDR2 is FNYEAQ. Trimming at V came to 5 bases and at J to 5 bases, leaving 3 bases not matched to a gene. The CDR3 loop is CASSTDRDNEQFF. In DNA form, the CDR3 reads TGTGCCAGCAGCACCGACAGGGACAATGAGCAGTTCTTC. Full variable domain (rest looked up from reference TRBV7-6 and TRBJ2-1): GAGVSQSPRYKVTKRGQDVALRCDPISGHVSLYWYRQALGQGPEFLTYFNYEAQQDKSGLPNDRFSAERPEGSISTLTIQRTEQRDSAMYRCASSTDRDNEQFFGPGTRLTVL.

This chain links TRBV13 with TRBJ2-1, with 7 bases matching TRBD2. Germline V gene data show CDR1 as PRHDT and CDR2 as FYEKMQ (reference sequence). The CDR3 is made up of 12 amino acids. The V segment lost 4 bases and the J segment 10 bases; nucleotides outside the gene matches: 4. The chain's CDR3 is CASSSQAGEQFF. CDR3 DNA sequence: TGTGCCAGCAGCTCCCAAGCGGGGGAGCAGTTCTTC.

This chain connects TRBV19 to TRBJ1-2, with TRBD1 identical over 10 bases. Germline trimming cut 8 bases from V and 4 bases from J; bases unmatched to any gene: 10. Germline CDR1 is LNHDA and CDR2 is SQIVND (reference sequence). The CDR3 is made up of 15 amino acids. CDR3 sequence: CASGDSGQGTYGYTF. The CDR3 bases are TGTGCCAGTGGAGATTCGGGACAGGGGACCTATGGCTACACCTTC.